The 29 T cell receptor beta chains presented below share a single source sample, sequenced in a study of blood T cell repertoires in COVID-19. Repertoires were generated with immunoSEQ multiplex PCR, while TCRdb's copy carries only in-frame clones and drops some. The table lists about 140,000 clones, around nine tenths of them singletons. Source material: peripheral blood. Source of these receptors: a man between 45 and 60 years old with active or convalescent COVID-19.

This clone turned up a few times. The CDR3 spells CASRVTSVNTGELFF. The CDR3 DNA reads TGTGCCAGCAGGGTGACTAGCGTGAACACCGGGGAGCTGTTTTTT. This chain joins TRBV6-5 and TRBJ2-2, with 8 bases aligning to TRBD2. CDR1 is MNHEY and CDR2 is SVGAGI in the germline V gene. The CDR3 extends over 15 amino acids. J lost 1 base, V lost 6 bases, and 4 bases had no gene match.

V is TRBV5-6 and J is TRBJ1-2; D ambiguous. Deletions cut 2 bases from V and 8 bases from J, with 19 bases between. The CDR3 extends over 15 amino acids. The germline V gene has CDR1 SGHDT and CDR2 YYEEEE. As DNA, the CDR3 is TGTGCCAGCAGCTTCTTGGCGACACCTTCGGGAGGCTACACCTTC. Translating gives CASSFLATPSGGYTF. Combining the CDR3 with reference TRBV5-6 and TRBJ1-2 gives the whole variable domain DAGVTQSPTHLIKTRGQQVTLRCSPKSGHDTVSWYQQALGQGPQFIFQYYEEEERQRGNFPDRFSGHQFPNYSSELNVNALLLGDSALYLCASSFLATPSGGYTFGSGTRLTVV.

The genes are TRBV19 and TRBJ2-7; D remains unclear. V was shortened by 5 bases and J by 2 bases, with 13 bases between the two germline ends. The CDR3 length is 14 residues. CDR1 is LNHDA and CDR2 is SQIVND in the germline V gene (reference sequence). The CDR3 spells CASSPPELPYEQYF. The CDR3 DNA follows: TGTGCCAGTAGTCCCCCCGAGCTCCCCTACGAGCAGTACTTC.

The rearrangement links TRBV3-1 (or the pseudogene TRBV3-2) to TRBJ2-1; the match to TRBD2 covers 7 bases. The CDR3 covers 14 residues. Germline assignment: CDR1 LGHDT and CDR2 YNNKEL (reference sequence). V gave up 1 base and J gave up 9 bases; unmatched junction bases: 6. CDR3 bases: TGTGCCAGCAGCCAAGGGACTAGTAGCGGTGAGCAGTTCTTC. It translates to CASSQGTSSGEQFF.

The V gene is TRBV24-1, the J gene TRBJ1-5; tentatively, D is TRBD1 (5 bases). Per germline, CDR1 KGHDR and CDR2 SFDVKD. The CDR3 extends over 14 amino acids. Trimming removed 4 bases at V and 2 bases at J, with 8 bases between. The CDR3 here is CATSEGHGNQPQHF. Here the CDR3 DNA reads TGTGCCACCAGTGAAGGACACGGCAATCAGCCCCAGCATTTT.

The genes are TRBV18 and TRBJ1-3, with D possibly matching TRBD1 (6 bases). The CDR3 loop spans 16 amino acids. Germline loops: CDR1 KGHSH, CDR2 LQKENI. V lost 2 bases to trimming and J lost 2 bases, with 13 bases between them. Here the CDR3 reads CASSPNTGTTGNTIYF. The CDR3 nucleotides are TGTGCCAGCTCACCAAATACCGGGACAACTGGAAACACCATATATTTT.

V gene TRBV6-4 combines with J gene TRBJ1-2, with no clear D. CDR3 size: 15 residues. Germline loops: CDR1 MRHNA, CDR2 SNTAGT. Between the trimmed V and J ends, which lost 3 bases and 4 bases, there was a span of 15 bases. The DNA of the CDR3 is TGTGCCAGCAGTGAAGAGGAGGGTAGCTTCTATGGCTACACCTTC. This translates into CASSEEEGSFYGYTF.

V is TRBV6-5 and J is TRBJ1-2; 8 bases match TRBD1. V lost 4 bases to trimming and J lost 8 bases; unmatched junction nucleotides: 9. The CDR3 has 14 amino acids. From germline, CDR1 is MNHEY and CDR2 SVGAGI. The CDR3 DNA is TGTGCCAGCAGTTGGGGACAGGCGTTTGGAGGCTACACCTTC. Translating gives CASSWGQAFGGYTF.

DNA for the CDR3: TGTGCCAGCACCTCCCGAGAGTACCAAGAGACCCAGTACTTC. Its protein is CASTSREYQETQYF. J is TRBJ2-5 and V is TRBV25-1; no clear D gene. V was cut by 7 bases and J by 0 bases, with 12 bases left in between. CDR1 and CDR2 (germline): MGHDK, SYGVNS. This CDR3 spans 14 amino acids.

J is TRBJ2-2 and V is TRBV5-1, with TRBD1 as a possible D gene (5 bases). Germline loops: CDR1 SGHRS, CDR2 YFSETQ. The length of the CDR3 is 15 residues. V lost 1 base and J lost 0, with 7 bases in between. The CDR3 bases are TGCGCCAGCAGCTTGTGGGGCCCGAACACCGGGGAGCTGTTTTTT. Protein sequence: CASSLWGPNTGELFF.

The chain combines TRBV10-3 with TRBJ2-7; 9 positions match TRBD1. The CDR3 length is 13 residues. The V gene end was trimmed by 8 bases and the J gene end by 3 bases; junction bases not matched to a gene: 5. CDR1 is ENHRY and CDR2 is SYGVKD in the germline V gene. The CDR3 coding sequence is TGTGCCATCGGCCGGGACAGGGACTACGAGCAGTACTTC. As protein: CAIGRDRDYEQYF.

This clone was detected once. The chain recombines TRBV28 with TRBJ2-7; 8 bases fit TRBD2. In germline, CDR1 is MDHEN, CDR2 SYDVKM. V lost 8 bases to trimming and J lost 0 bases; unmatched junction nucleotides: 12. CDR3 size: 16 residues. As DNA, the CDR3 is TGTGCCAGCGCCTCCCTATCCCGGGGGGGCTCCTACGAGCAGTACTTC. This codes for CASASLSRGGSYEQYF.

The CDR3 loop is CASSQFGGLAGSQTQYF. The DNA for the CDR3 is TGTGCCAGCAGCCAATTTGGGGGACTAGCGGGAAGTCAGACCCAGTACTTC. The rearrangement joins TRBV14 to TRBJ2-5, with 13 bases fitting TRBD2. Looked up from germline, CDR1 is SGHDN and CDR2 is FVKESK. This CDR3 comprises 17 residues. V was clipped by 2 bases and J by 6 bases; unmatched bases: 9.

The J gene is TRBJ1-1, the V gene TRBV6-6, with 8 bases identical to TRBD1. The CDR3 sequence is 14 residues long. Unmatched junction bases numbered 19, after V lost 11 bases and J lost 11 bases. CDR1 and CDR2 from the germline V gene are MNHNY and SVGAGI (reference sequence). The CDR3 nucleotides are TGTGCCGCAGGTCCCTCAGGCCAGGGGGCTTCGGCTTTCTTT. As protein: CAAGPSGQGASAFF.

This chain uses TRBV5-1 with TRBJ2-7; 11 positions match TRBD2. CDR3 length: 15 residues. V was clipped by 4 bases and J by 5 bases; unmatched bases: 8. The germline CDR1 and CDR2 sequences are SGHRS and YFSETQ. The CDR3 here is CASSLTSGSTHEQYF. Written as DNA, the CDR3 is TGCGCCAGCAGCCTAACTAGCGGGAGTACCCACGAGCAGTACTTC.

The chain combines TRBV3-1 (or the pseudogene TRBV3-2) with TRBJ1-1; D gene unclear. Deletions cut 1 base from V and 7 bases from J, with 10 bases between. Looked up from germline, CDR1 is LGHDT and CDR2 is YNNKEL (reference sequence). The CDR3 is made up of 13 amino acids. The CDR3 loop reads CASSQAAVNEAFF. DNA of the CDR3: TGTGCCAGCAGCCAAGCCGCAGTGAATGAAGCTTTCTTT.

This clone was seen a single time. CDR3 in DNA: TGTGCCAGCAGCGTAGGAAAGGGGCCTAATGAAAAACTGTTTTTT. Amino acid sequence: CASSVGKGPNEKLFF. This rearrangement joins TRBV9 to TRBJ1-4, with D possibly being TRBD1 (5 bases). V was shortened by 0 bases and J by 3 bases, with 9 bases between the two germline ends. Germline lookup yields CDR1 SGDLS and CDR2 YYNGEE. This CDR3 comprises 15 residues.

The V and J genes are TRBV28 and TRBJ1-4, with TRBD1 identical over 10 bases. The CDR3 extends over 14 amino acids. The germline V gene encodes CDR1 MDHEN and CDR2 SYDVKM. Trimming at V came to 5 bases and at J to 10 bases, leaving 7 bases not matched to a gene. The CDR3 sequence is CASSPGQGLSKLFF. In nucleotides, the CDR3 is TGTGCCAGCAGTCCGGGACAGGGGCTCTCAAAACTGTTTTTT.

The gene calls are TRBV7-9 and TRBJ2-1; 8 bases align to TRBD2. The CDR3 is 16 amino acids. The germline gives CDR1 SEHNR, CDR2 FQNEAQ (reference sequence). J was trimmed by 4 bases and V by 2 bases; bases with no gene match: 7. CDR3: CASSLLSSGLYNEQFF. The CDR3 bases are TGTGCCAGCAGCTTACTGTCTAGCGGGTTATACAATGAGCAGTTCTTC.

The rearrangement joins TRBV4-3 to TRBJ2-7; maybe TRBD2 (6 bases). The CDR3 has 11 residues. V was trimmed by 5 bases and J by 4 bases, leaving 6 bases between them. Germline values: CDR1 LGHNA, CDR2 YSLEER. CDR3 sequence (DNA): TGCGCCAGCAGCGCGGGATACGAGCAGTACTTC. It yields the protein CASSAGYEQYF.

This clone was counted a single time. This chain joins TRBV28 and TRBJ2-1; D possibly corresponds to TRBD2 (5 bases). CDR3 length: 16 residues. V dropped 4 bases and J dropped 6 bases, with 19 bases sitting between them. The V gene's germline CDR1 is MDHEN and CDR2 SYDVKM. CDR3 sequence (DNA): TGTGCCAGCAGTTCCAAAGGATGGTACGGGGTCAATGAGCAGTTCTTC. This translates into CASSSKGWYGVNEQFF.

The chain has TRBV7-9 and TRBJ2-3; TRBD2 agrees at 9 bases. CDR3 length equals 14 residues. The germline CDR1 and CDR2 sequences are SEHNR and FQNEAQ (reference sequence). The V segment lost 7 bases and the J segment 0 bases; nucleotides outside the gene matches: 2. CDR3 DNA: TGTGCCAGCACTACTAGCGGGAGCACAGATACGCAGTATTTT. As protein: CASTTSGSTDTQYF.

The chain is built from TRBV4-2 and TRBJ1-4; D is uncertain. This CDR3 is built from 13 residues. The V end was cut by 0 bases, the J end by 8 bases, with 7 bases between. Germline-derived CDR1 and CDR2 are LGHNA and YNFKEQ. The CDR3 DNA follows: TGTGCCAGCAGCCAAGAACAACAAGAAAAACTGTTTTTT. This sequence encodes CASSQEQQEKLFF.

This clone was seen just once. This sequence joins TRBV2 and TRBJ2-7; D possibly corresponds to TRBD2 (6 bases). The CDR3 is 12 residues long. Germline assignment: CDR1 SNHLY and CDR2 FYNNEI. Trimming took off 9 bases at V and 3 bases at J, with 12 bases between the two ends. The CDR3 reads CARGTGGYEQYF. CDR3 nucleotide sequence: TGTGCCAGGGGGACCGGGGGCTACGAGCAGTACTTC.

The genes are TRBV14 and TRBJ1-2; no clear D. Germline CDR1 is SGHDN and CDR2 is FVKESK. The V end was cut by 0 bases, the J end by 8 bases, with 10 bases between. There are 13 residues in the CDR3. The CDR3 spells CASSQDEFEGYTF. CDR3 DNA sequence: TGTGCCAGCAGCCAAGATGAATTTGAGGGCTACACCTTC.

The chain employs TRBV4-3 and TRBJ2-1; 9 nucleotides align to TRBD2. This CDR3 comprises 15 residues. Germline V gene lookup returns CDR1 LGHNA and CDR2 YSLEER. V gave up 1 base and J gave up 7 bases; unmatched junction bases: 5. In DNA, the CDR3 is TGCGCCAGCAGCCAAGCGACTAGCGGAACTAATGAGCAGTTCTTC. This sequence encodes CASSQATSGTNEQFF.

V usage is TRBV3-1 (or the pseudogene TRBV3-2) and J usage is TRBJ2-1, with TRBD2 matching over 8 bases. Germline assignment: CDR1 LGHDT and CDR2 YNNKEL (reference sequence). Trimming removed 5 bases from V and 3 bases from J; junction bases left unmatched: 3. The CDR3 length is 14 residues. The CDR3 sequence is CASSTSGSYNEQFF. The CDR3 nucleotides read TGTGCCAGCAGCACCAGCGGGAGCTACAATGAGCAGTTCTTC.

The chain is built from TRBV5-1 and TRBJ2-1; 9 bases match TRBD1. V was pared by 5 bases and J by 8 bases, with 11 bases of the junction left unmatched. CDR1 and CDR2 from the germline V gene are SGHRS and YFSETQ. The CDR3 runs to 15 residues. CDR3 in amino acids: CASSVAGQGFDEQFF. CDR3 nucleotides: TGCGCCAGCAGTGTCGCGGGACAGGGTTTTGATGAGCAGTTCTTC.

The V and J genes are TRBV6-6 and TRBJ1-1; D unresolved. Germline CDR1 MNHNY, CDR2 SVGAGI (reference sequence). V lost 5 bases and J lost 2, with 6 bases in between. CDR3 size: 12 residues. CDR3 nucleotide sequence: TGTGCCAGCAGTGGCCCTAACACTGAAGCTTTCTTT. It encodes CASSGPNTEAFF.